Below, one TCR beta chain is given with its context. Its target is unknown. The data are from a study of cytomegalovirus exposure and HLA in healthy donors. Study-level findings and limits: Later work found most CMV-associated TCR beta chains apparently HLA-restricted. Per published accounts, TCR beta sequences correctly predicted the HLA-A and HLA-B alleles of most subjects. A later analysis linked a missense DCLRE1C variant to TCR beta V- and J-gene trimming. CMV serostatus was the sole immune exposure data available.

Use of 60 Vbeta and 13 Jbeta primers characterized the PCR. The method was immunoSEQ multiplex PCR; TCRdb's version includes in-frame clones alone and lacks a portion of them. The table records around 150,000 clones, roughly 68% of them present only once. This receptor was obtained from a man aged 30 to 39 in good health and CMV-seropositive. Sequencing was performed on PBMCs.

The DNA of the CDR3 is TGTGCCAGCAGCCCCGGGACCTACAATGAGCAGTTCTTC. Translated: CASSPGTYNEQFF. The chain employs TRBV13 and TRBJ2-1, with D maybe TRBD2 (5 bases). Looked up from germline, CDR1 is PRHDT and CDR2 is FYEKMQ (reference sequence). Trimming stripped 5 bases from V and 2 bases from J, with 7 bases between. CDR3 length: 13 residues. Filled out from reference TRBV13 and TRBJ2-1, the complete variable domain reads AAGVIQSPRHLIKEKRETATLKCYPIPRHDTVYWYQQGPGQDPQFLISFYEKMQSDKGSIPDRFSAQQFSDYHSELNMSSLELGDSALYFCASSPGTYNEQFFGPGTRLTVL.